Included here is one T cell receptor beta chain sequence, with context. The antigen is not known. The V end lost 2 bases, the J end lost 2 bases, and 11 bases lay between the germline ends. Per the germline V gene, CDR1 is SGDLS and CDR2 is YYNGEE. This CDR3 region has 15 residues. This entry comes from a study of cytomegalovirus exposure and HLA in healthy donors. The study, taken as a whole, reports: Several of the most significant clusters appeared, in a later analysis, to be linked to common viral pathogens.

The PCR ran on 60 Vbeta and 13 Jbeta primers. The assay was immunoSEQ multiplex PCR, and TCRdb's table has in-frame clones only and misses some. The repertoire holds tens of thousands of clones, with over 60% as singletons. The sample comprised PBMCs. J is TRBJ2-1 and V is TRBV9; D might be TRBD2 (6 bases). This clonotype was obtained from a woman aged 45 to 65 in good health and CMV-seronegative. The CDR3, as DNA: TGTGCCAGCAGCGTCACCGGGACTGCCTACAATGAGCAGTTCTTC. Its translation: CASSVTGTAYNEQFF.